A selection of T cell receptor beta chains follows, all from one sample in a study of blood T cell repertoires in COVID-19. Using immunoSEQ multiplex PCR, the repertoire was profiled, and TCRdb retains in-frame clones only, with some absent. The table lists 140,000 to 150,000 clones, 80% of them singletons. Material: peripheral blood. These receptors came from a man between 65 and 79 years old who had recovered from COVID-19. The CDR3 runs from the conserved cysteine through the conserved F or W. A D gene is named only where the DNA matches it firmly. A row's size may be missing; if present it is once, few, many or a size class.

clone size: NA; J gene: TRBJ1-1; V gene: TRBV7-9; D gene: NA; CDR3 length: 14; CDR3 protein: CASSLATGSIEAFF; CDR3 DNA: TGTGCCAGCAGCTTAGCGACAGGATCCATTGAAGCTTTCTTT
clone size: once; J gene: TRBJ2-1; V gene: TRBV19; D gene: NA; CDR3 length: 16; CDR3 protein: CASSLDTSSSYNEQFF; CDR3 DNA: TGTGCCAGTAGTCTCGATACCTCCAGCTCCTACAATGAGCAGTTCTTC
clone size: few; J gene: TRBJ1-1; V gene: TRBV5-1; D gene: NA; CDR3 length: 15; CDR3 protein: CASSLGDSREAEAFF; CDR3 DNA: TGCGCCAGCAGCTTGGGCGACAGCCGCGAGGCTGAAGCTTTCTTT
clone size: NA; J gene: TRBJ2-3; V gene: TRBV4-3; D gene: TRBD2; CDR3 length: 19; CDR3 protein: CASSQDWGTSAVSTDTQYF; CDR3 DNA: TGCGCCAGCAGCCAAGATTGGGGGACTAGCGCTGTTAGCACAGATACGCAGTATTTT
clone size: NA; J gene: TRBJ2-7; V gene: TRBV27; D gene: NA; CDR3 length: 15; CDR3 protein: CASSPHRDTSYEQYF; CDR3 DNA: TGTGCCAGCAGTCCCCACCGGGACACTTCCTACGAGCAGTACTTC
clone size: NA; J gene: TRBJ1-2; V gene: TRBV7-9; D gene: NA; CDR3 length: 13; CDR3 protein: CASSFPRNYGYTF; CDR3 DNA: TGTGCCAGCAGCTTTCCTCGGAACTATGGCTACACCTTC
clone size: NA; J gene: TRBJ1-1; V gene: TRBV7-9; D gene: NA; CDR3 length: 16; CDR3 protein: CASSLAYAGLGTEAFF; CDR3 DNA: TGTGCCAGCAGCTTAGCGTATGCGGGGTTGGGCACTGAAGCTTTCTTT
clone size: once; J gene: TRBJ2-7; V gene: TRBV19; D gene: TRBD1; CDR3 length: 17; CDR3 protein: CATETRRSGQGTYEQYF; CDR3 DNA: TGTGCCACCGAAACCCGGCGATCCGGACAGGGGACCTACGAGCAGTACTTC
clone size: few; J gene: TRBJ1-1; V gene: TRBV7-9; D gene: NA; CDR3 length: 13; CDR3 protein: CASSLQGNTEAFF; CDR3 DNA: TGTGCCAGCAGCCTGCAGGGGAACACTGAAGCTTTCTTT
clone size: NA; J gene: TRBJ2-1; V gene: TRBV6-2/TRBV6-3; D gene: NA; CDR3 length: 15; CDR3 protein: CASSISAPTYNEQFF; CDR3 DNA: TGTGCCAGCAGTATTAGCGCGCCGACCTACAATGAGCAGTTCTTC
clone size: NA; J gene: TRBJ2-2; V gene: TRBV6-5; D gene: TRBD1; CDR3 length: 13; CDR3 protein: CASTAGGPGELFF; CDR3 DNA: TGTGCCAGCACCGCAGGGGGCCCCGGGGAGCTGTTTTTT
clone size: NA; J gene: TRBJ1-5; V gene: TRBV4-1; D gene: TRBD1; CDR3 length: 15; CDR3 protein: CASSRRTGEAQPQHF; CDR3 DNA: TGCGCCAGCAGCCGACGGACAGGTGAAGCTCAGCCCCAGCATTTT
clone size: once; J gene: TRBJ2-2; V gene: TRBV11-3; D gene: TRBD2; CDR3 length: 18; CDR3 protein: CASSTKGTSGINTGELFF; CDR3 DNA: TGTGCCAGCAGCACAAAGGGGACTAGCGGGATTAACACCGGGGAGCTGTTTTTT
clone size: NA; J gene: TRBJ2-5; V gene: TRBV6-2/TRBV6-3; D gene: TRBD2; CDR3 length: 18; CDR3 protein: CASSYFLAGGGTQETQYF; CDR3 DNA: TGTGCCAGCAGTTACTTCCTAGCGGGAGGGGGTACGCAAGAGACCCAGTACTTC
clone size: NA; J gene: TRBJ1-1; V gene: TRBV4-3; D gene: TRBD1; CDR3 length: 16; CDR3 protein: CASSQLPGGLNTEAFF; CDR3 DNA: TGCGCCAGCAGCCAATTACCAGGGGGGTTGAACACTGAAGCTTTCTTT
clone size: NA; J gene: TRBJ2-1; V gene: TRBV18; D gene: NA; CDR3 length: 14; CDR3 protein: CASSPGAGWDEQFF; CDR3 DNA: TGTGCCAGCTCACCAGGGGCCGGTTGGGATGAGCAGTTCTTC
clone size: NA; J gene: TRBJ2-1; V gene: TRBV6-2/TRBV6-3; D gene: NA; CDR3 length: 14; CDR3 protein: CASSYGGRKNEQFF; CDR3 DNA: TGTGCCAGCAGTTACGGAGGGCGGAAGAATGAGCAGTTCTTC
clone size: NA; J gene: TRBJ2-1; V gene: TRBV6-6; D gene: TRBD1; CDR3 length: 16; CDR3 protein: CASSRTGTGGKGEQFF; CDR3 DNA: TGTGCCAGCAGTCGAACCGGGACAGGGGGCAAGGGTGAGCAGTTCTTC
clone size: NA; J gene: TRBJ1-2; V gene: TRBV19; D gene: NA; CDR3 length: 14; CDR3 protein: CASSMAGRDYGYTF; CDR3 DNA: TGTGCCAGTAGTATGGCGGGACGGGACTATGGCTACACCTTC
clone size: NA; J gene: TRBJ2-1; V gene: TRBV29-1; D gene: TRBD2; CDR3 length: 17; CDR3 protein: CSVDGGEAGGRYNEQFF; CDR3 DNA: TGCAGCGTTGACGGTGGGGAAGCGGGAGGGCGGTACAATGAGCAGTTCTTC
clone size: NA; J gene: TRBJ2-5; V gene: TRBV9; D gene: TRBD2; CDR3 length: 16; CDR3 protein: CASSVDQASGQETQYF; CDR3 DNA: TGTGCCAGCAGCGTAGACCAGGCTAGCGGACAAGAGACCCAGTACTTC
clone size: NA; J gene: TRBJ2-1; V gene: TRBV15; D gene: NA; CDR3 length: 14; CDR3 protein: CATSGRGAYNEQFF; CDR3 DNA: TGTGCCACCAGTGGGAGGGGGGCCTACAATGAGCAGTTCTTC